The 10 T cell receptor beta chains below come from one sample, sequenced in a study of blood T cell repertoires in COVID-19. Produced via immunoSEQ multiplex PCR; TCRdb's table is partial and in-frame only. The data contain 25,000 to 30,000 clones, roughly nine tenths of them singletons. The sequencing input was peripheral blood. These receptors were collected from a man in his fifties or sixties with acute or convalescent COVID-19.

The chain combines TRBV5-5 with TRBJ1-5; TRBD1 agrees at 8 bases. Looked up from germline, CDR1 is SGHKS and CDR2 is YYEKEE (reference sequence). The CDR3 is 15 residues long. Trimming removed 3 bases from V and 5 bases from J; junction bases left unmatched: 7. Written as DNA, the CDR3 is TGTGCCAGCAGCTACGACCCAGGGGGCGATCAGCCCCAGCATTTT. Amino acids: CASSYDPGGDQPQHF. Looking up the rest from reference TRBV5-5 and TRBJ1-5 gives the full variable domain: DAGVTQSPTHLIKTRGQQVTLRCSPISGHKSVSWYQQVLGQGPQFIFQYYEKEERGRGNFPDRFSARQFPNYSSELNVNALLLGDSALYLCASSYDPGGDQPQHFGDGTRLSIL.

The genes are TRBV25-1 and TRBJ1-1; 10 nucleotides align to TRBD1. V dropped 4 bases and J dropped 4; count of bases not matched to a gene: 9. Per germline, CDR1 MGHDK and CDR2 SYGVNS. The CDR3 is 16 amino acids. CDR3 nucleotide sequence: TGTGCCAGCAGTGGCCTAGGGGGACAGGGGCTCACTGAAGCTTTCTTT. Translated, it gives CASSGLGGQGLTEAFF.

This clone was seen just once. CDR3 loop: CASSSLRGREDGYTF. In DNA form, the CDR3 reads TGTGCCAGCAGTTCCCTCAGGGGGCGCGAGGATGGCTACACCTTC. This chain links TRBV28 with TRBJ1-2; 8 bases are shared with TRBD1. From germline, CDR1 is MDHEN and CDR2 SYDVKM. There are 15 residues in the CDR3. Trimming took 4 bases from V and 6 from J; bases not matched to a gene: 10.

The chain carries TRBV19 and TRBJ1-2; D ambiguous. The CDR3 length is 15 residues. Germline loops: CDR1 LNHDA, CDR2 SQIVND (reference sequence). V lost 2 bases, J lost 3 bases, and 13 bases lay in between. The CDR3 nucleotides read TGTGCCAGTAGTATACTTTCGGTGAGGTACTATGGCTACACCTTC. It yields the protein CASSILSVRYYGYTF.

The chain carries TRBV3-1 (or the pseudogene TRBV3-2) and TRBJ2-3; tentative D call: TRBD2 (6 bases). The CDR3 totals 16 residues. The germline V and J ends were trimmed by 1 base and 3 bases, with 14 bases remaining between them. Per germline, CDR1 LGHDT and CDR2 YNNKEL (reference sequence). The CDR3 spells CASSQVGGLGTDTQYF. CDR3 coding DNA: TGTGCCAGCAGCCAAGTTGGGGGACTCGGGACAGATACGCAGTATTTT.

The rearrangement joins TRBV27 to TRBJ1-2; TRBD1 is a possible D gene (6 bases). Germline assignment: CDR1 MNHEY and CDR2 SMNVEV (reference sequence). CDR3 length equals 15 residues. V was clipped by 0 bases and J by 4 bases, with 12 bases between them. The CDR3 reads CASSLSSGGSYGYTF. The CDR3 DNA sequence: TGTGCCAGCAGTTTATCGAGCGGGGGCAGCTATGGCTACACCTTC.

J is TRBJ1-5 and V is TRBV15; no reliable D call. V shed 0 bases and J shed 3 bases, with 15 bases lying between them. The CDR3 extends over 17 amino acids. Germline V lookup: CDR1 LNHNV, CDR2 YYDKDF (reference sequence). The CDR3 bases are TGTGCCACCAGCAGAGACGACGGATTAGCTGACAATCAGCCCCAGCATTTT. This codes for CATSRDDGLADNQPQHF.

The CDR3 DNA is TGTGCCAGCAGCTTTAACAGGGGAGGTAACTATGGCTACACCTTC. Its translation is CASSFNRGGNYGYTF. The V call is TRBV5-5, the J call TRBJ1-2; the match to TRBD1 covers 7 bases. V trimming: 2 bases; J trimming: 1 base; junction bases outside the gene matches: 5. The CDR3 is made up of 15 amino acids. The germline V gene has CDR1 SGHKS and CDR2 YYEKEE (reference sequence).

The chain is built from TRBV7-8 and TRBJ2-7; 9 bases match TRBD2. Per the germline V gene, CDR1 is SGHVS and CDR2 is FQNEAQ. The junction had 7 bases not matched to a gene; V was cut back by 2 bases and J by 5 bases. The CDR3 spans 15 residues. This CDR3 is CASSLSLAGRNEQYF. The CDR3, as DNA: TGTGCCAGCAGCTTAAGTCTAGCGGGGAGGAACGAGCAGTACTTC.

The rearrangement uses TRBV2 and TRBJ2-4; the D gene is possibly TRBD2 (5 bases). Per germline, CDR1 SNHLY and CDR2 FYNNEI. Deletions cut 7 bases from V and 1 base from J, with 11 bases between. The CDR3 runs to 14 residues. The CDR3: CASKRISAKNIQYF. The CDR3 nucleotides read TGTGCCAGCAAGCGGATTTCGGCCAAAAACATTCAGTACTTC.